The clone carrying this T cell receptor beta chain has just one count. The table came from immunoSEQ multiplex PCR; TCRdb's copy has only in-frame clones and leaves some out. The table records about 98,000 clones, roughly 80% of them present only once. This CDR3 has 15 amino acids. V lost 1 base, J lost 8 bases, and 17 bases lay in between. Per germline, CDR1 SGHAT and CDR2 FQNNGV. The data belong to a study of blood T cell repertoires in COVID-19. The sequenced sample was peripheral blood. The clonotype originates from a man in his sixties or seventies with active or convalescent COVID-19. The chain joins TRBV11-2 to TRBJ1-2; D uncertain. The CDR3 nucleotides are TGTGCCAGCAGCTTAGGCCCCCAAGGTGGGCGCGGCTACACCTTC. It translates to CASSLGPQGGRGYTF.